The 11 T cell receptor beta chains below were found in one sample sequenced in a study of identifying expanded T cells in peripheral blood. Libraries were prepared by immunoSEQ multiplex PCR; TCRdb keeps only in-frame clonotypes and omits some of them. The sample has roughly 82,000 clones; approximately 84% are singletons. Sequencing was performed on blood. Source of these receptors: a person aged 18-70 years in good health.

This clone was observed a single time. The chain recombines TRBV28 with TRBJ2-3; TRBD2 agrees at 13 bases. V lost 4 bases and J lost 4; bases outside the gene matches: 2. Germline-derived CDR1 and CDR2 are MDHEN and SYDVKM. The CDR3 runs to 15 residues. In DNA, the CDR3 is TGTGCCAGCAGTTGGACTAGCGGGAGATCAGATACGCAGTATTTT. Its translation is CASSWTSGRSDTQYF.

The chain has TRBV4-2 and TRBJ1-3; no clear D gene. V lost 0 bases and J 0 bases, leaving 6 bases between the germline ends. CDR1 and CDR2 from the germline V gene are LGHNA and YNFKEQ. The CDR3 sequence is 15 residues long. CDR3 protein: CASSQDRGSGNTIYF. CDR3 coding DNA: TGTGCCAGCAGCCAAGATCGGGGCTCTGGAAACACCATATATTTT.

This clone has only a few counts. The chain links TRBV7-9 to TRBJ2-5; D is uncertain. V gave up 6 bases and J gave up 3 bases, with 5 bases separating them. The CDR3 has 11 amino acids. In germline, CDR1 is SEHNR, CDR2 FQNEAQ (reference sequence). The CDR3 protein is CASSEEETQYF. CDR3 sequence (DNA): TGTGCCAGCAGTGAAGAAGAGACCCAGTACTTC.

The chain is built from TRBV7-2 and TRBJ1-5; tentative D call: TRBD1 (5 bases). This CDR3 is 16 amino acids long. Trimming shortened V by 2 bases and J by 2 bases, and 13 bases separated the two germline ends. Germline V gene lookup returns CDR1 SGHTA and CDR2 FQGNSA. The CDR3 here is CASSLTGGLGNQPQHF. For the CDR3, the DNA is TGTGCCAGCAGCTTAACCGGGGGTTTGGGCAATCAGCCCCAGCATTTT.

V usage is TRBV21-1 and J usage is TRBJ2-6; TRBD1 is the table's D call, not checked against the DNA. TRBV21-1 corresponds to a pseudogene. The CDR3 extends over 20 amino acids. The CDR3 DNA reads TGTGCCACCGCCCCTTTCCCAGGGACAGGTGATCTTTCTGGGGCCAACGTCCTGACTTTC. It codes for CATAPFPGTGDLSGANVLTF.

The chain carries TRBV7-2 and TRBJ2-3; D is unresolved. This CDR3 is 14 amino acids long. Trimming removed 1 base from V and 4 bases from J, with 9 bases in between. CDR1 and CDR2 (germline): SGHTA, FQGNSA. CDR3 DNA: TGTGCCAGCAGCTTAGGTAGCTCCGCAGATACGCAGTATTTT. This codes for CASSLGSSADTQYF.

The CDR3 region has the DNA TGCGCCAGCAAACATAATTCTGAAGCTTTCTTT. Translation gives CASKHNSEAFF. The chain joins TRBV4-1 to TRBJ1-1; D remains unclear. This CDR3 comprises 11 residues. Trimming stripped 7 bases from V and 6 bases from J, with 9 bases between. Germline V lookup: CDR1 MGHRA, CDR2 YSYEKL.

The sample holds a few counts of this clone. The chain links TRBV5-8 to TRBJ2-1, with 7 bases lining up with TRBD2. V shed 3 bases, J shed 3 bases, and the junction held 9 bases outside the gene matches. CDR3 length: 16 amino acids. Germline CDR1 reads SGHTS; CDR2 reads YDEGEE. CDR3 protein: CASSSDTSAVYNEQFF. The CDR3 DNA follows: TGTGCCAGCAGCTCAGATACTAGCGCTGTCTACAATGAGCAGTTCTTC.

This clone has only one observation. This chain joins TRBV18 and TRBJ2-7; D is ambiguous. CDR3 length: 14 residues. Germline V gene data show CDR1 as KGHSH and CDR2 as LQKENI. V was shortened by 2 bases and J by 4 bases, with 12 bases between the two germline ends. The CDR3: CASSPDTPPYEQYF. The CDR3 nucleotides read TGTGCCAGCTCACCAGACACTCCCCCATACGAGCAGTACTTC.

V gene TRBV10-3 combines with J gene TRBJ2-1; tentative D call: TRBD2 (6 bases). Trimming left V 7 bases short and J 0 bases short, with 10 bases between. The CDR3 runs to 14 residues. Germline V gene data show CDR1 as ENHRY and CDR2 as SYGVKD. The CDR3 loop is CAITATSSYNEQFF. DNA for the CDR3: TGTGCCATCACCGCGACTAGCTCCTACAATGAGCAGTTCTTC.

The J gene is TRBJ2-3, the V gene TRBV29-1, with 10 positions matching TRBD1. This CDR3 has 15 amino acids. The V segment lost 2 bases and the J segment 5 bases; nucleotides outside the gene matches: 7. From germline, CDR1 is SQVTM and CDR2 ANQGSEA. CDR3 sequence: CSVERQGATRDTQYF. The CDR3 DNA reads TGCAGCGTTGAAAGACAGGGGGCGACGAGAGATACGCAGTATTTT.